This TCR beta chain was identified in a study of blood T cells in healthy people across ages. A second PCR of 7 to 11 cycles used a sample-barcoded 5' primer and a J-beta primer mix. TCRdb re-analysed the 5' RACE reads in MiXCR, keeping a single row per CDR3 protein. The sample holds hundreds of thousands of distinct CDR3 sequences; more than 20% are singletons and the top ten take more than 3%. The germline V and J ends were trimmed by 4 bases and 7 bases, with 17 bases remaining between them. Looked up from germline, CDR1 is DFQATT and CDR2 is SNEGSKA (reference sequence). The CDR3 totals 14 residues.

Sequencing used blood. The gene calls are TRBV20-1 and TRBJ2-1; D perhaps matches TRBD2 (6 bases). This sequence originates from a man aged 65-85 years in good health. This CDR3 is CSANILASTNEQFF. Written as DNA, the CDR3 is TGCAGTGCTAATATTCTAGCGTCGACAAATGAGCAGTTCTTC.